This TCR beta chain was sequenced for a study of neurological immune-mediated disorders. V lost 7 bases and J 2 bases, leaving 8 bases between the germline ends. This CDR3 contains 12 residues. Germline-derived CDR1 and CDR2 are MDHEN and SYDVKM. A single record per CDR3 protein comes from TCRdb applying MiXCR to the 5' RACE reads. Of 87,000 or so distinct CDR3 sequences listed, 3.5% to 4% are singletons. This clonotype was counted ten times or more. Sequenced material: PBMCs. The sequence was collected from a woman aged 18-35 years with multiple sclerosis. The V call is TRBV28, the J call TRBJ2-5; D remains unclear. As DNA, the CDR3 is TGTGCCAGCAAGACACTTCAAGAGACCCAGTACTTC. Translation: CASKTLQETQYF.